This T cell receptor (beta chain) was profiled in a study of Ad26.COV2.S vaccination and SARS-CoV-2 variants (dated by TCRdb to the early 2020s). A note on the overall study: Vaccine-arm donors were drawn from COV1001, a multicentre, randomized, double-blind, placebo-controlled phase I-IIa trial of Ad26.COV2.S in healthy adults. TCRbeta repertoire sequencing served as the tool for gauging how specific and how broad the SARS-CoV-2-reactive T cell receptors were following Ad26.COV2.S vaccination. Trial participants were randomized into five groups of five: low-dose or high-dose Ad26.COV2.S given once or twice, or placebo on both occasions. Investigators remained blinded to trial group allocation during experiments and outcome assessment. Dosing of Ad26.COV2.S was intramuscular, at either 5x10^10 or 1x10^11 viral particles, delivered as one shot or as two shots spaced 56 days apart. A total of some 30 samples were included in the TCR-sequenced set, comprising around 19 Ad26.COV2.S vaccine recipients, 5 placebo recipients and 8 SARS-CoV-2 convalescent individuals.

The immunoSEQ Assay was used to sequence TCRbeta CDR3 regions. After extraction, genomic DNA underwent amplification by bias-controlled multiplex PCR, followed by high-throughput sequencing. Per the original workflow: To quantify the absolute abundance of every unique TCRbeta CDR3 region, sequences were collapsed and filtered. T cell fraction was estimated by normalizing TCRbeta template counts to usable DNA, which was measured by amplifying reference genes present in all nucleated cells. Repertoire TCRs were annotated as SARS-CoV-2-specific by exact matching of V gene, CDR3 amino acid sequence and J gene to a known reactive TCR set. The reference SARS-CoV-2 TCR set was obtained from MIRA and was filtered for enrichment in COVID-19-positive ImmuneCODE repertoires, whereby public or cross-reactive TCRs were removed. Using the MIRA antigens, annotated TCRs were further analysed by specific ORF or by position within an ORF. Breadth was defined as annotated unique rearrangements over total unique productive rearrangements; depth was the summed frequency of those rearrangements. Group comparisons of TCR breadth used two-sided Wilcoxon rank-sum tests. TCRdb re-hosts the immuneACCESS table, in-frame sequences only. Its copies lack some clones; in the studies checked, an unresolved V gene accounts for under half of them, and the cause for the rest is not known. The V and J calls and clone size were taken over from that table, and D and trimming were inferred from the DNA. In all, the sample holds about 680,000 clones, and 89% of those were seen once. The ten largest clones add up to approximately 1.5% of the sample.

Explained via the paper, the treatment or condition label denotes: some 20 received Ad26.COV2.S at low or high dose, single or two shots; roughly five received placebo; per-sample allocation not given. For vaccine and placebo recipients, repertoires were sequenced using samples collected on day 63 after the first injection. Cohort 1b enrolled some 25 adults aged 18-55 years at a single site in Boston, USA, between 29 July and 7 August 2020. Ad26.COV2.S consisted of a replication-incompetent adenovirus type 26 vector by which a prefusion-stabilized SARS-CoV-2 spike protein from the original Wuhan strain was expressed. With respect to this clone: What this receptor recognizes is not known. No base qualities exist here, and no much larger clone lies one base off it. Within the sample, other DNA sequences also encode this same CDR3.

The CDR3 starts with the cysteine, ends with the phenylalanine, and has 14 residues. Just CDR3 DNA is preserved here, 42 bases in frame from base 1. CDR1 is given as LGHNA and CDR2 as YNFKEQ, both from the germline V gene. V was cut back by 0 bases and J by 0 bases, leaving a gap of 6 bases between them. General study outcomes and caveats: The study was not powered to compare responses between vaccine doses or regimens. The authors noted that the TCR breadth and depth analyses may have underestimated total T cell responses. After vaccination, substantial breadth of spike-specific CD8+ and CD4+ T cell responses was reported. Vaccine and placebo recipients had similar non-spike TCR breadth, a finding consistent with the vaccine containing only spike. Ad26.COV2.S recipients had higher spike-specific TCR breadth than placebo recipients (P = 0.0014).

The V and J segments used are TRBV4-2 and TRBJ2-7, with no reliable assignment of the D segment. This clonotype was obtained from a person aged 18 to 59 who received the Ad26.COV2.S COVID-19 vaccine or a placebo. The material was peripheral blood, obtained in a trial of Ad26.COV2.S vaccine versus placebo. In nucleotides, the sequence is TGTGCCAGCAGCCAAGAGAGGAGCTCCTACGAGCAGTACTTC. It translates to CASSQERSSYEQYF.